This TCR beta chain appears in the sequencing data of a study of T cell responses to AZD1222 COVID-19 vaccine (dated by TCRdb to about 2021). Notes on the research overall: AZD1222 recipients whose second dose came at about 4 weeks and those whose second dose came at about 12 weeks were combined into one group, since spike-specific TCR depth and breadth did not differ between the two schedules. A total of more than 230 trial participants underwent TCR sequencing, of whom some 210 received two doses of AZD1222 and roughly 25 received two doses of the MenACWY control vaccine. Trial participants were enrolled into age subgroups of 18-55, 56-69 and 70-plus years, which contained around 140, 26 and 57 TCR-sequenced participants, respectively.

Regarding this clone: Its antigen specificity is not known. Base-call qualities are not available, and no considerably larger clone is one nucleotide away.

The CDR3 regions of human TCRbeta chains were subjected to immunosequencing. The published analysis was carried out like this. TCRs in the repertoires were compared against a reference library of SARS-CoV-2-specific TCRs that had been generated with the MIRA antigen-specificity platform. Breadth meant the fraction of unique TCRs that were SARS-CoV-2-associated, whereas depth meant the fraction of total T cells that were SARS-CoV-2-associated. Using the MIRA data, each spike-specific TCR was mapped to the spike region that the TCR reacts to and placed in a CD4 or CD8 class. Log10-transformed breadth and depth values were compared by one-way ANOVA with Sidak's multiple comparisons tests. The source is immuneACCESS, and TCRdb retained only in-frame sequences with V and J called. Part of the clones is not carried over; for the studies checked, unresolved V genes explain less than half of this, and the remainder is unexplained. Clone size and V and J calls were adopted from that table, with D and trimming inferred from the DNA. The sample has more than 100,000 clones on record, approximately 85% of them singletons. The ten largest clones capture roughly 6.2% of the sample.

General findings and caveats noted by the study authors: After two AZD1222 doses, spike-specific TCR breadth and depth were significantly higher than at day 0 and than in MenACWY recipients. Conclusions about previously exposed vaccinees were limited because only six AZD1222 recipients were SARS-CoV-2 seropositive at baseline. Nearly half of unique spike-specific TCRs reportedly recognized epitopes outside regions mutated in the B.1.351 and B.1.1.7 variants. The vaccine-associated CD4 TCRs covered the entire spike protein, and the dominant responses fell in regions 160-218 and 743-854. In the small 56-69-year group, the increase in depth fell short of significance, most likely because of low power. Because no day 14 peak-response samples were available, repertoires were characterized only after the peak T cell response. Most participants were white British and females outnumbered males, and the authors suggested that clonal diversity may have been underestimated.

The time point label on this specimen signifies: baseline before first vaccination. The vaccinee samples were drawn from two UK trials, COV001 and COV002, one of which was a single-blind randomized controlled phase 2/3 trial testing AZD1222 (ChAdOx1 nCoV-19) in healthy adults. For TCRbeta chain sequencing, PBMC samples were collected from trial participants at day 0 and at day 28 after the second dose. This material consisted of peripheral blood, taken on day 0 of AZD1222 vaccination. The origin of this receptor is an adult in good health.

CDR3 loop: CASRSLAGELFF. The DNA sequence reads TGTGCCAGCAGGAGTCTTGCCGGGGAGCTGTTTTTT. The chain couples TRBV12-3 or TRBV12-4 to TRBJ2-2; the D gene is not confidently resolved. V loses 6 bases of germline sequence and J loses 6 bases, and the interval between the two ends is 8 bases. Measured from the cysteine to the phenylalanine, the CDR3 is 12 residues long. CDR3 DNA is the only sequence kept; it has 36 bases, read in frame from the first base.